This TCR beta chain was recovered during a study of shared T cell receptors in the human thymus. TCRdb's table, derived via immunoSEQ multiplex PCR, lists solely in-frame clones and lacks some. The sample holds 700,000 to 750,000 clones, over 75% seen once. Germline lookup yields CDR1 SNHLY and CDR2 FYNNEI. The V gene lost 11 bases and the J gene lost 6 bases, with 20 bases spanning the gap. This CDR3 has 14 amino acids. These sequences were also reported in another study, on human thymus T cells. That work contributes: Healthy Finnish infants undergoing corrective surgery for congenital heart defects provided the donor material.

The source is a girl less than two years old with a congenital heart defect. J is TRBJ2-1 and V is TRBV2; D possibly corresponds to TRBD2 (6 bases). The specimen was thymocytes. This chain's CDR3 is CAGRNVNGGNEQFF. The CDR3, as DNA: TGTGCCGGTCGGAACGTCAACGGGGGCAATGAGCAGTTCTTC.